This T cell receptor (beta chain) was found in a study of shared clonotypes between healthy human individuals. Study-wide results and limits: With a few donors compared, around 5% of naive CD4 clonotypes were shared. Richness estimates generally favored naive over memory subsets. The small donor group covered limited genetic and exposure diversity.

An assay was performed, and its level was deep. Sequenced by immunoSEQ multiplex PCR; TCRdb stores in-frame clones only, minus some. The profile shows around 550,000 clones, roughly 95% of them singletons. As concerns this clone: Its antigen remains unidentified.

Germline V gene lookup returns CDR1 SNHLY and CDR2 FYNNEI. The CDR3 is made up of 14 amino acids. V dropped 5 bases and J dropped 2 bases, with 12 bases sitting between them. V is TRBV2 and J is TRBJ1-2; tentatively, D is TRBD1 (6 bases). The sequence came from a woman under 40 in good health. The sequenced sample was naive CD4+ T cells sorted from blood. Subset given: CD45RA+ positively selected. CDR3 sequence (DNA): TGTGCCAGCAGTAGGGGGTCCGCCAACTATGGCTACACCTTC. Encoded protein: CASSRGSANYGYTF.